Following are 12 T cell receptor beta chains from one sample sequenced in a study of Ad26.COV2.S vaccination and SARS-CoV-2 variants. Sequenced by immunoSEQ multiplex PCR; TCRdb stores in-frame clones only, minus some. The data hold some 350,000 clones, with just over 90% observed a single time. The sample was peripheral blood, taken after recovery from COVID-19. The receptors derive from a human donor who had recovered from COVID-19.

J is TRBJ2-7 and V is TRBV11-2, with a possible D match to TRBD1 (6 bases). Trimming removed 1 base from V and 3 bases from J, with 13 bases in between. The CDR3 covers 15 residues. Per the germline V gene, CDR1 is SGHAT and CDR2 is FQNNGV. The CDR3, as DNA: TGTGCCAGCAGCTTAGGGGCAGGACAGTACTACGAGCAGTACTTC. Translating gives CASSLGAGQYYEQYF.

V is TRBV5-6 and J is TRBJ2-7; possible D gene TRBD2, 5 bases. The germline V gene encodes CDR1 SGHDT and CDR2 YYEEEE. V lost 4 bases and J lost 3, with 14 bases in between. This CDR3 contains 14 residues. CDR3 region: CASSDDGGLYEQYF. The DNA of the CDR3 is TGTGCCAGCAGCGATGACGGAGGACTCTACGAGCAGTACTTC.

This sequence joins TRBV4-2 and TRBJ1-2; 7 positions match TRBD1. With 2 bases clipped from V and 5 bases from J, the junction kept 8 bases outside the gene matches. The CDR3 covers 15 residues. Germline V gene sequence: CDR1 LGHNA, CDR2 YNFKEQ. The chain's CDR3 is CASSQWRDSAYGYTF. The CDR3, as DNA: TGTGCCAGCAGCCAATGGAGGGACAGTGCGTATGGCTACACCTTC.

CDR3 in amino acids: CASSYTGGGPPLHF. The CDR3 coding sequence is TGTGCCAGCAGTTACACAGGGGGAGGTCCACCCCTCCACTTT. The rearrangement joins TRBV6-5 to TRBJ1-6, with 8 bases identical to TRBD1. The germline gives CDR1 MNHEY, CDR2 SVGAGI. The CDR3 is 14 amino acids. V lost 2 bases to trimming and J lost 11 bases; unmatched junction nucleotides: 5.

The chain combines TRBV5-4 with TRBJ1-6, with a weak D call TRBD1 (5 bases). With 7 bases removed from V and 5 bases from J, the gap between germline ends came to 19 bases. The germline CDR1 and CDR2 sequences are SGHNT and YYREEE (reference sequence). CDR3 length: 16 amino acids. CDR3 loop: CASSLDGGVNNSPLHF. The CDR3 DNA reads TGTGCCAGCTCCCTGGACGGAGGGGTCAATAATTCACCCCTCCACTTT.

The V call is TRBV6-6, the J call TRBJ1-6; the match to TRBD1 covers 7 bases. The V segment lost 6 bases and the J segment 10 bases; nucleotides outside the gene matches: 9. There are 14 residues in the CDR3. Germline CDR1 is MNHNY and CDR2 is SVGAGI (reference sequence). CDR3 sequence: CASSQDRDGSPLHF. DNA for the CDR3: TGTGCCAGCAGCCAAGACAGGGACGGGTCACCCCTCCACTTT.

This clone was detected only a few times. The V gene is TRBV11-2, the J gene TRBJ2-7, with a weak D call TRBD1 (5 bases). Per germline, CDR1 SGHAT and CDR2 FQNNGV. V lost 5 bases and J lost 3, with 14 bases in between. The length of the CDR3 is 14 residues. Here the CDR3 DNA reads TGTGCCAGCAGCAATTCTGAAGGGGTCTACGAGCAGTACTTC. Translated: CASSNSEGVYEQYF.

This chain links TRBV2 with TRBJ2-7; 7 bases line up with TRBD1. Trimming removed 6 bases from V and 5 bases from J; junction bases left unmatched: 4. The length of the CDR3 is 12 residues. CDR1 is SNHLY and CDR2 is FYNNEI in the germline V gene. Written as DNA, the CDR3 is TGTGCCAGCAGCAAAACAGGGGACGAGCAGTACTTC. Amino acid sequence: CASSKTGDEQYF.

This chain links TRBV3-1 (or the pseudogene TRBV3-2) with TRBJ1-1, with 8 bases fitting TRBD1. The CDR3 runs to 14 residues. J lost 5 bases, V lost 4 bases, and 6 bases had no gene match. CDR1 and CDR2 from the germline V gene are LGHDT and YNNKEL (reference sequence). The CDR3 loop is CASSLGQGLTEAFF. Written as DNA, the CDR3 is TGTGCCAGCAGCCTAGGACAGGGTCTGACTGAAGCTTTCTTT.

The chain is built from TRBV6-5 and TRBJ1-6; 7 bases match TRBD1. The junction had 9 bases not matched to a gene; V was cut back by 6 bases and J by 7 bases. The germline gives CDR1 MNHEY, CDR2 SVGAGI. The CDR3 loop spans 15 amino acids. The CDR3 sequence is CASSVGTEGNSPLHF. CDR3 DNA sequence: TGTGCCAGCAGCGTCGGGACAGAGGGAAATTCACCCCTCCACTTT.

The chain couples TRBV3-1 (or the pseudogene TRBV3-2) to TRBJ2-1, with 14 bases that match TRBD2. Germline lookup yields CDR1 LGHDT and CDR2 YNNKEL (reference sequence). The CDR3 extends over 17 amino acids. V dropped 1 base and J dropped 7; count of bases not matched to a gene: 6. The CDR3 loop reads CASSQVTGTSGGNEQFF. The DNA for the CDR3 is TGTGCCAGCAGCCAAGTGACCGGGACTAGCGGGGGTAATGAGCAGTTCTTC.

This rearrangement joins TRBV7-3 to TRBJ1-2; the match to TRBD1 covers 8 bases. Germline loops: CDR1 SGHTA, CDR2 FQGTGA. The ends lost 3 bases at V and 7 bases at J; junction bases unmatched: 10. The CDR3 runs to 15 residues. CDR3 bases: TGTGCCAGCAGCTTGGAGGGAGGACAGGGAAGTGGCTACACCTTC. This translates into CASSLEGGQGSGYTF. The full variable domain, in which reference TRBV7-3 and TRBJ1-2 provide the parts outside the CDR3, is GAGVSQTPSNKVTEKGKYVELRCDPISGHTALYWYRQSLGQGPEFLIYFQGTGAADDSGLPNDRFFAVRPEGSVSTLKIQRTERGDSAVYLCASSLEGGQGSGYTFGSGTRLTVV.